Here is one T cell receptor (beta chain) with its context. Its antigen is not yet known. The CDR3 goes from the cysteine to the phenylalanine over 14 residues. No DNA sequence was recorded. Per the germline V gene, SQVTM is the CDR1 and ANQGSEA is the CDR2. The sequencer was a NextSeq 550. The Human TCR Profiling Kit (MiLaboratory) was used to prepare UMI-labeled 5' RACE TRB cDNA libraries. The full amount of extracted RNA was used for cDNA synthesis, and the full amount of resulting cDNA was used for PCR amplification. Libraries were prepared in parallel with an identical number of PCR cycles. Regarding the original processing steps: With a minimum of two reads required per UMI, MIGEC and MiXCR pulled out about 50,000 +/- 10,000 unique UMI-labeled TRB cDNA molecules from each library. On average, each library contained about 40,000 +/- 10,000 functional in-frame TRB CDR3 nucleotide clonotypes without stop codons. Diversity metrics, including normalized Shannon-Wiener and Chao1, were computed in VDJtools after downsampling to 5000 UMI-labeled TRB molecules per sample. For the central five CDR3 residues, VDJtools calculated physicochemical properties weighted by clonotype size, namely interaction energy, strength, volume and Kidera factor 4. TCRdb reprocessed the reads; each CDR3 protein sequence makes one entry, and DNA is unavailable. The V and J calls, along with clone size, are taken from TCRdb and not from the paper's own processing. The table for this sample shows about 57,000 distinct CDR3 sequences. The leading ten clones occupy 0.5% to 0.6% of the sample.

This sample stems from a study of CXCR3-negative and CXCR3-positive naive CD8 T cells (dated by TCRdb to the late 2010s). About the investigation overall: In total, about 130 million TRB reads were obtained, or roughly 1.5 +/- 0.3 million reads per library. Diversity and physicochemical repertoire analyses covered approximately 10 donors pooled from two independent experiments. The TRBV-TRBJ cluster analysis covered naive subsets from 5 or 6 donors and memory cells from 3 donors. What the work shows at the level of the full study, not this receptor alone: Within the same donor, TRBV-TRBJ usage looked similar between naive CXCR3-negative and CXCR3-positive cells, but memory cells had distinct patterns. Surface CD5, linked to self-reactivity in mice, was comparable between naive subsets; TCR interaction strength was therefore also inferred from TRB CDR3 physicochemical properties. Compared with CXCR3-negative naive cells, CXCR3-positive naive cells had TRB CDR3s with higher hydrophobicity (lower Kidera factor 4), lower energy, and higher strength and volume indices. Repertoire diversity was comparably high in both naive subsets but much lower in memory CD8+ T cells. Freshly isolated PBMCs were used for most assays because CXCR3 expression partially decreased after cryopreservation.

For each CD8+ T cell subset, flow sorting was done in triplicate, and roughly 320,000 cells per subset went directly into RLT lysis buffer. To keep memory contaminants out, a stringent definition of naive CD8+ T cells was applied: CD45RO-CCR7+CD27+CD95-. Peripheral blood mononuclear cells were isolated from buffy coats by standard density gradient centrifugation. A FACSAria III was used to flow-sort naive CD8+ T cells into CXCR3-negative and CXCR3-positive populations. Total RNA was extracted from sorted cells using an RNeasy Mini Kit. Sequences were obtained from naive CXCR3+ CD8+ T cells from blood. The sample's cell subset or site, from its label and the paper: CD45RO-CCR7+CD27+CD95- naive CD8+ T cells expressing CXCR3 (TNR3+). The chain is encoded by TRBV29-1 joined to TRBJ2-7; TCRdb names TRBD1, which stays unverified in the absence of DNA. The TCR originated in a human donor in good health. Some clones in this sample may be carry-over from other donors' samples. For the CDR3, the sequence is CSVWGQGTSYEQYF.